This T cell receptor beta chain comes out of a study of cytomegalovirus exposure and HLA in healthy donors. Study conclusions and caveats: Accurate prediction of most subjects' HLA-A and HLA-B alleles from TCR beta sequences was reported.

The study ran its PCR with 60 Vbeta and 13 Jbeta primers. The repertoire was sequenced with immunoSEQ multiplex PCR; TCRdb's copy has only in-frame clones and lacks some. The repertoire holds 310,000 or so clones, with about 90% as singletons. This CDR3 is 14 amino acids long. Germline V gene data show CDR1 as MNHEY and CDR2 as SVGAGI. Trimming shortened V by 2 bases and J by 2 bases, and 8 bases separated the two germline ends. A note on this clone: Its antigen is not identified.

Material for sequencing was PBMCs. The gene calls are TRBV6-5 and TRBJ2-3, with unresolved D. This TCR was recovered from a woman under 30 in good health and CMV-seronegative. The CDR3 DNA reads as TGTGCCAGCAGTTACGGTCAGAACACAGATACGCAGTATTTT. Translated: CASSYGQNTDTQYF.